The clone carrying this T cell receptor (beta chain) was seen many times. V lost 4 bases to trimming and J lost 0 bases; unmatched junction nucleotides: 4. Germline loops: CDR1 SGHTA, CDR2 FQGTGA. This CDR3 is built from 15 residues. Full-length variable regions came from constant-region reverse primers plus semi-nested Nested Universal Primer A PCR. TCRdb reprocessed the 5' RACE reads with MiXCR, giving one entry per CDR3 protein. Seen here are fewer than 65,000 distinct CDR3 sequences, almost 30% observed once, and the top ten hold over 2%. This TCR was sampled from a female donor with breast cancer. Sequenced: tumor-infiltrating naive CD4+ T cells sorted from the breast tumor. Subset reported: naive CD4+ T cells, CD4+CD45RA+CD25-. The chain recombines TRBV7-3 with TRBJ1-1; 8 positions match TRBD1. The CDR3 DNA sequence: TGTGCCAGCAGCTCGGGACAGGTGTTGAACACTGAAGCTTTCTTT. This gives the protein CASSSGQVLNTEAFF.